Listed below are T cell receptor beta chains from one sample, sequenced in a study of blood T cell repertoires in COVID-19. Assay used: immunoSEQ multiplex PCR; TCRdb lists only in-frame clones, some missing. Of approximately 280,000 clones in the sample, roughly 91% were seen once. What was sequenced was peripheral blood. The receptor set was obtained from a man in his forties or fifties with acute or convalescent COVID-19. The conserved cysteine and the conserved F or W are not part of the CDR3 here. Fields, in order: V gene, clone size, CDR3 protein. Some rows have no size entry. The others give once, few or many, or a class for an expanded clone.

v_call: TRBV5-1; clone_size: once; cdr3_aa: ASSLEGQRDTQY
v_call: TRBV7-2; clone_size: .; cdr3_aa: ASSADRRGKNIQY
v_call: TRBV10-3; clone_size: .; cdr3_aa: AISGGLSIYNEQF
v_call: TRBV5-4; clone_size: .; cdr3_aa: ASSLQGPDTQY
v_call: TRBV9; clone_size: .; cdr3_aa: ASSPTSFGGAQQY
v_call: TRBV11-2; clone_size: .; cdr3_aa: ASSLAVQGRMEDEKLF
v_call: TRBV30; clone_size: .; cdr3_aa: AWSDQGHTDTQY
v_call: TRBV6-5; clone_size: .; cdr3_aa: ASRGHSNYGYT
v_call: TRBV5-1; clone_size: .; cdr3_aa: ASSLGGGAGINEQY
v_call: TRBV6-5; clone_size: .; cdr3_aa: ATLRREADTEAF
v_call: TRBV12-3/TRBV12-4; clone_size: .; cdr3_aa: ASSAGPLEEQY
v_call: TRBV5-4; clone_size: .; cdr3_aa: ASSTGVTNTEAF
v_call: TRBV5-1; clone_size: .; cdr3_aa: ASSLEGQVYNEQF
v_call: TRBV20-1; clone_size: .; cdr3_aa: SASHGQGGEQY
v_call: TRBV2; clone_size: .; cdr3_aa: ASSKNGGILAGELF
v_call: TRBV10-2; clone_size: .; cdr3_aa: ASSEIGRVSYEQY
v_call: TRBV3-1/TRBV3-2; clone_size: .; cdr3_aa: ASSQRPTGQRGNTIY
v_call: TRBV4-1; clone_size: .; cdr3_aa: ASSHPGLPLYEQY
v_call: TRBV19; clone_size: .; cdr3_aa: ASQGTLSGNTIY
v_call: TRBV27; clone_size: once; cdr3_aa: ASSLSGRGGHGYT
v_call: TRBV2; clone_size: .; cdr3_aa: ASSGVQGGGEKLF
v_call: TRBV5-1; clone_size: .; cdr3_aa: ASSLFGNSPLH
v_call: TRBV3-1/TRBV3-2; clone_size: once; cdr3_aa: ASSQKGMNTEAF
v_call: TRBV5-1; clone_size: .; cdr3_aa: ASSLGPGETYEQY
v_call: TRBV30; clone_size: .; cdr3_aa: AWSATGGGYGYT
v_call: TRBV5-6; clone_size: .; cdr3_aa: ASSRTGTGKNIQY
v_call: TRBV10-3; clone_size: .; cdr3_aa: ATRAYSNQPQH
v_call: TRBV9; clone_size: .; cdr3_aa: ASSVATGTLKETQY
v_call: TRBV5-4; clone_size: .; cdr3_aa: ASSSDRGGDIQY
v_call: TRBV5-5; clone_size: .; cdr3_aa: ASSLGQLSNQPQR
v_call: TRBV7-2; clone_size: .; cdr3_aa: ASSFGTEKLF
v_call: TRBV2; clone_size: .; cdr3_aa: ASTRERGGPEQY
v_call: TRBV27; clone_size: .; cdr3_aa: ASSSRDINYEQY